Listed here are 21 T cell receptor beta chains from one sample, sequenced in a study of T cell clonality in common variable immunodeficiency. Repertoires were generated with immunoSEQ multiplex PCR, while TCRdb's copy carries only in-frame clones and drops some. This sample comprises under 40,000 clones, none seen once only. Sequencing input: peripheral blood mononuclear cells. The receptors were gathered from a person aged 18-70 years in good health.

This clone was detected ten times or more. The CDR3 end falls 3 residues outside the read, so it is completed with the germline J gene. The chain couples TRBV9 to TRBJ1-1, with 7 nucleotides matching TRBD1. Germline assignment: CDR1 SGDLS and CDR2 YYNGEE. Trimming at V came to 3 bases and at J to 3 bases, leaving 17 bases not matched to a gene. CDR3 length: 18 amino acids. The sequenced part of the CDR3 DNA is TGTGCCAGCAGCGCAATGCTAAGACAGGGAGGGCTTCACACTGAA. Protein product: CASSAMLRQGGLHTE. The whole CDR3 reads CASSAMLRQGGLHTEAFF.

This clone was observed at least ten times. From the germline J gene comes the end of the CDR3, since the read stops 3 residues before it. The chain is built from TRBV19 and TRBJ1-5; 9 positions agree with TRBD1. V gave up 3 bases and J gave up 7 bases; unmatched junction bases: 4. The CDR3 loop spans 14 amino acids. The germline CDR1 and CDR2 sequences are LNHDA and SQIVND (reference sequence). CDR3 DNA, as far as it was read: TGTGCCAGTAGTATGGGACAGGGAGGGCAGCCC. Residues: CASSMGQGGQP. From start to end, the CDR3 is CASSMGQGGQPQHF. The full variable domain, its missing parts supplied by reference TRBV19 and TRBJ1-5, is DGGITQSPKYLFRKEGQNVTLSCEQNLNHDAMYWYRQDPGQGLRLIYYSQIVNDFQKGDIAEGYSVSREKKESFPLTVTSAQKNPTAFYLCASSMGQGGQPQHFGDGTRLSIL.

This clone was picked up many times. CDR3 loop: CASTLGDSTYEQYF. CDR3 bases read: TGTGCCAGCACCCTGGGGGACAGCACCTACGAG. The chain joins TRBV12-3 or TRBV12-4 to TRBJ2-7; 7 bases align to TRBD1. The sequenced fragment ends 3 residues before the CDR3 boundary, so the rest is inferred from the germline J gene. The CDR3 is made up of 14 amino acids. V trimming: 7 bases; J trimming: 2 bases; junction bases outside the gene matches: 8.

This clone appeared many times. The CDR3 end is not reached by the read, which stops 3 residues before it; the germline J gene fills it in. This rearrangement joins TRBV7-2 to TRBJ2-2, with 8 bases that match TRBD1. J was trimmed by 4 bases and V by 2 bases; bases with no gene match: 3. This CDR3 spans 15 amino acids. Germline V lookup: CDR1 SGHTA, CDR2 FQGNSA. The CDR3 bases that were read are TGTGCCAGCAGCTTACAGGGGGCAGTCACCGGGGAG. This codes for CASSLQGAVTGE. The full CDR3 protein is CASSLQGAVTGELFF.

This clone was recorded at least ten times. The sequenced CDR3 bases are TGTGCCAGCAGACTAGGGGACACGAACACTGAA. Translated: CASRLGDTNTE. The CDR3, in full, reads CASRLGDTNTEAFF. The rearrangement joins TRBV28 to TRBJ1-1; D might be TRBD1 (6 bases). The CDR3 end is not reached by the read, which stops 3 residues before it; the germline J gene fills it in. V was trimmed by 6 bases and J by 1 base, leaving 12 bases between them. Germline assignment: CDR1 MDHEN and CDR2 SYDVKM. CDR3 length: 14 amino acids.

This clone was seen many times. The CDR3 extends 3 residues past the end of the read, so its final part is completed from the germline J gene. This chain uses TRBV20-1 with TRBJ2-3, with D maybe TRBD2 (6 bases). The CDR3 has 15 residues. CDR1 and CDR2 from the germline V gene are DFQATT and SNEGSKA (reference sequence). Trimming took 3 bases from V and 6 from J, leaving 19 bases between them. Incomplete CDR3 DNA: TGCAGTGCTAGCAGCGCAGCGGGTTCCATCGATACG. Its protein product is CSASSAAGSIDT. The CDR3 in full is CSASSAAGSIDTQYF.

The sample holds many counts of this clone. Coverage ceases 3 residues before the CDR3 finishes, and the germline J gene fills in the end. V usage is TRBV7-2 and J usage is TRBJ2-7, with a tentative D call TRBD2 (5 bases). Germline loops: CDR1 SGHTA, CDR2 FQGNSA. The V and J ends lost 1 base and 6 bases respectively, with 7 bases between them. CDR3 size: 12 residues. The DNA read from the CDR3 is TGTGCCAGCAGCTTAGGGACTGTCGAG. Translation: CASSLGTVE. The entire CDR3 reads CASSLGTVEQYF.

This clone was seen repeatedly, ten times or more. The DNA ends 3 residues before the CDR3 does, and the rest of the CDR3 is filled in from the germline J gene. This chain connects TRBV2 to TRBJ2-6, with D unclear. CDR1 is SNHLY and CDR2 is FYNNEI in the germline V gene. The CDR3 totals 15 residues. Between the trimmed V and J ends, which lost 5 bases and 1 base, there was a span of 9 bases. CDR3: CASSRQVSGANVLTF. The CDR3 DNA, read in part, is TGTGCCAGCAGTCGTCAGGTATCTGGGGCCAACGTC.

This clone has a count of ten or more. The sequence runs out 3 residues before the end of the CDR3; the remainder is reconstructed from the germline J gene. This rearrangement joins TRBV19 to TRBJ1-3; D call uncertain. The CDR3 totals 17 residues. CDR1 and CDR2 (germline): LNHDA, SQIVND (reference sequence). V was clipped by 2 bases and J by 2 bases, with 16 bases between them. CDR3 amino acids: CASSIRETRTTGNTIYF. Partial CDR3 DNA: TGTGCCAGTAGTATACGTGAGACAAGAACGACTGGAAACACC.

In this sample, this clone turned up many times. The read terminates 3 residues before the CDR3 end, so the remaining end is supplied by the germline J gene. The gene calls are TRBV6-2 or TRBV6-3 and TRBJ2-7, with 7 positions matching TRBD1. Trimming cost V 5 bases and J 5 bases; bases outside gene matches: 6. The germline V gene encodes CDR1 MNHEY and CDR2 SVGEGT. This CDR3 has 13 residues. The CDR3: CASSPQGINEQYF. The sequenced CDR3 bases are TGTGCCAGCAGTCCACAGGGGATTAACGAG.

This clone was recorded many times. Read data end 3 residues before the CDR3 end; the end is taken from the germline J gene. The chain joins TRBV20-1 to TRBJ2-7; a weak D match, TRBD2 (5 bases). V gave up 0 bases and J gave up 0 bases, with 12 bases separating them. Looked up from germline, CDR1 is DFQATT and CDR2 is SNEGSKA (reference sequence). This CDR3 is built from 15 residues. CDR3 DNA, as far as it was read: TGCAGTGCTAGAGATCGGCGGGCAGCCTCCTACGAG. The encoded protein is CSARDRRAASYE. The full CDR3 protein reads CSARDRRAASYEQYF.

This clone showed up many times. The read ends 3 residues before the CDR3 terminus; that terminus is restored from the germline J gene. The V gene is TRBV19, the J gene TRBJ1-2; D not certain. Germline V gene lookup returns CDR1 LNHDA and CDR2 SQIVND (reference sequence). The ends were cut back, 3 bases at V and 3 bases at J, with 11 bases in the middle. The CDR3 is made up of 14 amino acids. This chain's CDR3 is CASSMRVIDYGYTF. CDR3 DNA, as far as it was read: TGTGCCAGTAGTATGAGGGTGATAGACTATGGC.

This clone occurred many times. The read comes to an end 3 residues before the CDR3 does, leaving the germline J gene to fill in the end. This chain links TRBV7-9 with TRBJ1-2, with D uncertain. Per the germline V gene, CDR1 is SEHNR and CDR2 is FQNEAQ (reference sequence). The CDR3 length is 12 residues. The V end lost 4 bases, the J end lost 5 bases, and 8 bases lay between the germline ends. The covered CDR3 bases are TGTGCCAGCAGCTCGAACAGATATGGC. Its protein is CASSSNRYG. The full-length CDR3 reads as CASSSNRYGYTF.

This clone was seen more than once but under ten times. With the read ending 3 residues before the CDR3 end, the germline J gene is used to fill in that end. V and J are TRBV11-3 and TRBJ1-1; possibly TRBD1 for D (6 bases). Trimming cost V 5 bases and J 4 bases, with 11 bases left between them. Germline CDR1 SGHNT, CDR2 YENEEA. The CDR3 has 13 residues. The sequenced part of the CDR3 DNA is TGTGCCAGCAGCCTACAACAGGGCACTGAA. Protein sequence: CASSLQQGTE. The CDR3 as a whole reads CASSLQQGTEAFF. The full variable domain, in which reference TRBV11-3 and TRBJ1-1 provide the parts outside the CDR3, is EAGVVQSPRYKIIEKKQPVAFWCNPISGHNTLYWYLQNLGQGPELLIRYENEEAVDDSQLPKDRFSAERLKGVDSTLKIQPAELGDSAVYLCASSLQQGTEAFFGQGTRLTVV.

Concerning this clone: The CDR3 extends 3 residues past the end of the read, so its final part is completed from the germline J gene. The chain couples TRBV5-1 to TRBJ1-6, with a tentative D call TRBD1 (5 bases). V lost 4 bases and J lost 10, with 18 bases in between. CDR1 and CDR2 (germline): SGHRS, YFSETQ. This CDR3 has 15 residues. Partial CDR3 DNA: TGCGCCAGCAGCCCCCCGACGGGGGTAGGGTCACCC. It codes for CASSPPTGVGSP. The whole CDR3 reads CASSPPTGVGSPLHF.

This clone was counted ten times or more. This chain's CDR3 is CSARWTSGYTDTQYF. The covered CDR3 bases are TGCAGTGCGAGATGGACTAGCGGATACACAGATACG. The chain has TRBV20-1 and TRBJ2-3; TRBD2 matches 10 bases. The read stops 3 residues short of the end of the CDR3; the missing end is completed from the germline J gene. The germline V gene has CDR1 DFQATT and CDR2 SNEGSKA (reference sequence). The CDR3 extends over 15 amino acids. V was pared by 6 bases and J by 2 bases, with 8 bases of the junction left unmatched.

This clone was recorded many times. With the read ending 3 residues before the CDR3 end, the germline J gene is used to fill in that end. V is TRBV5-1 and J is TRBJ2-3, with TRBD1 as a possible D gene (7 bases). V lost 4 bases to trimming and J lost 4 bases, with 19 bases between them. The CDR3 is 16 amino acids. Germline assignment: CDR1 SGHRS and CDR2 YFSETQ. Incomplete CDR3 DNA: TGCGCCAGCAGCCCGACAGGGAGGAGTCGGGCAGATACG. It encodes CASSPTGRSRADT. In full, the CDR3 is CASSPTGRSRADTQYF.

Points on this clone: A far larger clone is only one base removed, so a read error is likely. The sequenced fragment ends 3 residues before the CDR3 boundary, so the rest is inferred from the germline J gene. This chain connects TRBV19 to TRBJ1-2; a weak D match, TRBD1 (5 bases). The CDR3 is made up of 15 amino acids. CDR1 is LNHDA and CDR2 is SQIVND in the germline V gene (reference sequence). Partial CDR3 DNA: TGTGCCAGTAGTATAGATCGACAGCTCGCTGATACG. Protein product: CASSIDRQLADT. The whole CDR3 protein reads CASSIDRQLADTYTF.

This clone showed up many times. The read ends 3 residues before the CDR3 terminus; that terminus is restored from the germline J gene. The chain uses TRBV20-1 and TRBJ2-5; TRBD2 might be the D (5 bases). CDR1 is DFQATT, CDR2 SNEGSKA, per germline (reference sequence). This CDR3 is 15 amino acids long. The V end was cut by 0 bases, the J end by 5 bases, with 16 bases between. This CDR3 reads CSARDGYEGGETQYF. The sequenced part of the CDR3 DNA is TGCAGTGCTAGAGATGGGTACGAGGGTGGGGAGACC.

This clone was recorded many times. The read halts 3 residues ahead of the CDR3 end, with the missing end drawn from the germline J gene. This chain uses TRBV7-9 with TRBJ1-1; 7 bases are shared with TRBD1. From germline, CDR1 is SEHNR and CDR2 FQNEAQ (reference sequence). This CDR3 has 14 residues. With 5 bases clipped from V and 3 bases from J, the junction kept 6 bases outside the gene matches. The DNA read from the CDR3 is TGTGCCAGCAGCGTAGGCAGGGGGGACACTGAA. Residues: CASSVGRGDTE. The entire CDR3 protein reads CASSVGRGDTEAFF.

This clone was counted many times. The part of the CDR3 DNA that was read is TGCGCCAGCAGCTTGGGACAGGGAGGGATTGAAAAA. This codes for CASSLGQGGIEK. The entire CDR3 sequence reads CASSLGQGGIEKLFF. The rearrangement links TRBV5-1 to TRBJ1-4; 7 nucleotides match TRBD1. The observed sequence ends 3 residues before the CDR3 terminus, with the missing tail filled in from the germline J gene. V shed 0 bases and J 7 bases; nucleotides not matched to a gene: 6. Germline V gene data show CDR1 as SGHRS and CDR2 as YFSETQ. The CDR3 length is 15 residues.